This T cell receptor (beta chain) is drawn from a study of blood T cell repertoires in COVID-19. Study at large: T cells, B-cell-depleted T cells, or PBMCs provided the cDNA or gDNA that served as material.

Germline values: CDR1 SGHTA, CDR2 FQGNSA. This CDR3 spans 13 amino acids. Trimming pared 3 bases from V and 1 base from J, leaving 4 bases between. Original processing notes: Estimation of nucleated cell counts relied on the amplification of reference gene primers. Assay used: immunoSEQ multiplex PCR; TCRdb lists only in-frame clones, some missing. V and J calls and clone size are as listed in that table; D and trimming were resolved from the DNA. The sample lists around 200,000 clones; around nine tenths were seen once. The rearrangement joins TRBV7-2 to TRBJ1-5; D remains unclear. The sequence came from a woman aged 18-29 years who had recovered from COVID-19. Sequenced sample: peripheral blood. DNA for the CDR3: TGTGCCAGCAGCTTTCAAAGCAATCAGCCCCAGCATTTT. This sequence encodes CASSFQSNQPQHF. The full variable domain, its missing parts supplied by reference TRBV7-2 and TRBJ1-5, is GAGVSQSPSNKVTEKGKDVELRCDPISGHTALYWYRQSLGQGLEFLIYFQGNSAPDKSGLPSDRFSAERTGGSVSTLTIQRTQQEDSAVYLCASSFQSNQPQHFGDGTRLSIL.